What follows are 5 T cell receptor beta chains derived from one specimen sequenced in a study of T cell clusters in autoimmune cytopenias. TRB was amplified from about 250 ng of peripheral blood genomic DNA per sample. One tube held mixed TRB-A and TRB-B primer pools for touch-down PCR. Each CDR3 protein gets one entry in TCRdb, which reprocessed the multiplex PCR reads and gives no DNA. Recorded for this sample: approximately 11,000 distinct CDR3 sequences. The same data also contributed to another study, on T cell repertoires in aging, cancer and after chemotherapy.

Sequencing was done on a sample of peripheral blood. The receptors derive from a human donor in good health.

The J gene is TRBJ1-2, the V gene TRBV6-5. The germline gives CDR1 MNHEY, CDR2 SVGAGI. The CDR3 loop spans 12 amino acids. The CDR3: CASSYTGYGYTF.

This chain joins TRBV20-1 and TRBJ2-1; TCRdb lists TRBD2, though no DNA is available to test this call. Germline CDR1 is DFQATT and CDR2 is SNEGSKA (reference sequence). The CDR3 spans 15 residues. The CDR3 here is CSAPPRLAGVNEQFF.

V gene TRBV6-5 combines with J gene TRBJ2-5; TCRdb's D gene call, TRBD1, goes unchecked for lack of DNA. Germline V gene data show CDR1 as MNHEY and CDR2 as SVGAGI. The CDR3 totals 13 residues. The CDR3 region is CASSLKGGGTQYF.

The chain uses TRBV6-6 and TRBJ2-6; the D call of TRBD1 rests on TCRdb alone, since no DNA is present to check it. Germline V CDR1 and CDR2: MNHNY, SVGAGI (reference sequence). This CDR3 contains 18 residues. The CDR3 sequence: CASNTPRSGGGGANVLTF.

V and J are TRBV19 and TRBJ1-2; TCRdb lists TRBD1, though no DNA is available to test this call. The CDR3 spans 13 residues. The germline V gene has CDR1 LNHDA and CDR2 SQIVND (reference sequence). This CDR3 reads CASTSRGDYGYTF.